Below are 9 T cell receptor beta chains sequenced from a single sample in a study of breast tumors, draining lymph nodes, adjacent tissues. TCRdb re-derived calls from the multiplex PCR reads in MiXCR, one entry per CDR3 protein. The sample lists some 170,000 distinct CDR3 sequences, approximately 33% occurring once. The lymph nodes were axillary draining lymph nodes from breast cancer patients. Sequences were obtained from axillary lymph node tissue. These receptors were taken from a female donor with breast cancer. Some clones in this sample may be carry-over from other donors' samples.

In its sample, this clonotype was seen many times. This may be a read error: a much more frequent sequence differs by one nucleotide. This chain connects TRBV7-3 to TRBJ1-2; D remains unclear. The germline V gene has CDR1 SGHTA and CDR2 FQGTGA. The CDR3 contains 14 residues. Written as DNA, the CDR3 is TGTGCCAGCGGCTTAACCCACAAGGGCCATGGCTACACCTTC. It specifies CASGLTHKGHGYTF.

The V call is TRBV6-1, the J call TRBJ2-2, with 14 positions matching TRBD2. The J segment lost 0 bases and the V segment lost 4 bases, leaving 7 bases of the junction unmatched. CDR3 length: 19 amino acids. CDR1 and CDR2 (germline): MNHNS, SASEGT. CDR3 loop: CASSAGTSGGIANTGELFF. Written as DNA, the CDR3 is TGTGCCAGCAGTGCCGGGACTAGCGGGGGTATCGCGAACACCGGGGAGCTGTTTTTT.

As regards this clonotype: It may be a read error: a sequence one base away is much more abundant. The chain carries TRBV20-1 and TRBJ2-7; D unresolved. The CDR3 has 12 amino acids. The V gene's germline CDR1 is DFQATT and CDR2 SNEGSKA (reference sequence). The CDR3 spells CSASAPTVEPYF. The CDR3 DNA reads as TGCAGTGCTAGTGCTCCCACGGTGGAGCCGTACTTC.

This clonotype appeared many times. The CDR3, as DNA: TGCAGGGCGTTCCGGGGGGTTGGCGAGCAGTACTTC. Translated: CRAFRGVGEQYF. The J gene is TRBJ2-7, the V gene TRBV20-1; TRBD2 matches at 7 bases. CDR3 length equals 12 residues. Germline V gene lookup returns CDR1 DFQATT and CDR2 SNEGSKA (reference sequence).

This clonotype occurred once. At one boundary the junction diverges from the germline segment, which might be a read error. This rearrangement joins TRBV9 to TRBJ2-3; D tentatively reads TRBD1 or TRBD2 (7 bases each). This CDR3 has 16 residues. Germline-derived CDR1 and CDR2 are SGDLS and YYNGEE. This chain's CDR3 is CASSGGARGGTDTHYF. CDR3 sequence (DNA): TGTGCCAGCAGCGGGGGAGCCAGGGGGGGGACAGATACGCACTATTTT.

This clonotype was seen many times. This chain uses TRBV29-1 with TRBJ2-7; 7 bases map to TRBD1. Per germline, CDR1 SQVTM and CDR2 ANQGSEA. Trimming took 1 base from V and 2 from J; bases not matched to a gene: 2. The CDR3 extends over 13 amino acids. DNA for the CDR3: TGCAGCGTTGAAGTGACAGGGACCTACGAGCAGTACTTC. It is translated as CSVEVTGTYEQYF.

This clonotype showed up just a few times. This chain connects TRBV27 to TRBJ2-2, with 11 bases fitting TRBD2. CDR3 size: 17 residues. With V trimmed by 5 bases and J by 1 base, 6 bases remained unmatched. Germline V lookup: CDR1 MNHEY, CDR2 SMNVEV (reference sequence). CDR3 protein: CASSLLTSGGNTGELFF. The CDR3 region has the DNA TGTGCCAGCAGTCTCCTCACTAGCGGGGGGAACACCGGGGAGCTGTTTTTT.

A remark on this clonotype: Its ends do not fully match the called genes, so a read error is possible. This rearrangement joins TRBV2 to TRBJ1-6, with 8 bases aligning to TRBD1. The length of the CDR3 is 14 residues. Per germline, CDR1 SNHLY and CDR2 FYNNEI. CDR3 region: CAGGEQGASSPPHF. The CDR3 DNA reads as TGTGCCGGCGGTGAGCAGGGGGCGAGTTCACCCCCCCACTTT.

This clonotype was recorded at least ten times. The chain combines TRBV9 with TRBJ1-4; D may be TRBD1 (6 bases). The CDR3 extends over 11 amino acids. V lost 3 bases and J lost 13, with 10 bases in between. Germline lookup yields CDR1 SGDLS and CDR2 YYNGEE. The CDR3 protein is CASSGKGGLFF. Here the CDR3 DNA reads TGTGCCAGCAGCGGGAAGGGGGGACTGTTTTTT.